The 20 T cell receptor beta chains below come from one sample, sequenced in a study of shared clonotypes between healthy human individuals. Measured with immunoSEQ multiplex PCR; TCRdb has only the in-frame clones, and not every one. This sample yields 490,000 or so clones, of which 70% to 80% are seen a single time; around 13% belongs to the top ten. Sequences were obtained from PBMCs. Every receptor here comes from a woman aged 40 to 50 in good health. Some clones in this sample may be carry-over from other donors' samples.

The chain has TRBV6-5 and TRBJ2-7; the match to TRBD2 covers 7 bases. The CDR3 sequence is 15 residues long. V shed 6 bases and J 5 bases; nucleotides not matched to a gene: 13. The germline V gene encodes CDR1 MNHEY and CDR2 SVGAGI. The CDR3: CASSRRPGGTDEQYF. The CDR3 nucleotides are TGTGCCAGCAGCCGTCGTCCCGGGGGGACGGACGAGCAGTACTTC.

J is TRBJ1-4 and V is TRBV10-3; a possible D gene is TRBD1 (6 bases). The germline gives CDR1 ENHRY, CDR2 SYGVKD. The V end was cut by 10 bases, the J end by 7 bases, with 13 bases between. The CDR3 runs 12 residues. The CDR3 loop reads CATQGTGEKLFF. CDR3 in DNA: TGTGCCACACAGGGAACTGGTGAAAAACTGTTTTTT.

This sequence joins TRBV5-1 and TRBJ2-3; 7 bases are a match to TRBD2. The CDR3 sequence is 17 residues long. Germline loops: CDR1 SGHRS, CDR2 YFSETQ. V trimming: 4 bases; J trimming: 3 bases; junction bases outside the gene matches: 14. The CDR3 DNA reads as TGCGCCAGCAGCGGGACCTCTAGCGGAGGCAGGACAGATACGCAGTATTTT. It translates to CASSGTSSGGRTDTQYF.

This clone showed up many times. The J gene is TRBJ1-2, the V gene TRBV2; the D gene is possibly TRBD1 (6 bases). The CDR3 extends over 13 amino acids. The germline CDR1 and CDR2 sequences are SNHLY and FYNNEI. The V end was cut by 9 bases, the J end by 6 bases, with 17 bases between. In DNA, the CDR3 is TGTGCCAGTGTCCGGGACAACATCGATGGCTACACCTTC. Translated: CASVRDNIDGYTF.

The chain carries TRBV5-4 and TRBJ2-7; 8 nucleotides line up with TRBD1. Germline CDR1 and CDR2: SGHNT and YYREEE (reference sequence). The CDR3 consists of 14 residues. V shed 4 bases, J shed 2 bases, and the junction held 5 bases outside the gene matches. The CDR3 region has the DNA TGTGCCAGCAGCGGCCGGGACAGGACCTACGAGCAGTACTTC. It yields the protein CASSGRDRTYEQYF.

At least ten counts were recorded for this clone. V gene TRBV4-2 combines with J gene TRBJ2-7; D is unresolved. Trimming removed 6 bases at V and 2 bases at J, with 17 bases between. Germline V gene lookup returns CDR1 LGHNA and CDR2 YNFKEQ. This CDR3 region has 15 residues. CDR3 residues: CASSFLRYSPYEQYF. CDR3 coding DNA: TGTGCCAGCAGTTTCCTCCGCTACTCACCCTACGAGCAGTACTTC.

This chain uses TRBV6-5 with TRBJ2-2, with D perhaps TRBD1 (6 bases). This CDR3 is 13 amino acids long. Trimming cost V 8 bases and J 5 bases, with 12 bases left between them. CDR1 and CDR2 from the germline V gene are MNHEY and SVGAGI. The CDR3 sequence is CASRRGRTGELFF. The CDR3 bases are TGTGCCAGCCGCAGGGGTAGGACCGGGGAGCTGTTTTTT.

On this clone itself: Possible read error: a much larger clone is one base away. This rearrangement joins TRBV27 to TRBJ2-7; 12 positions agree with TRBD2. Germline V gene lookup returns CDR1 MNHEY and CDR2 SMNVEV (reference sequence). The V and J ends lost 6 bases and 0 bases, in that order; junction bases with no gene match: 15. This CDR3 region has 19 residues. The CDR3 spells CASSPSETSGGPFSYEQYF. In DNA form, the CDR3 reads TGTGCCAGCAGCCCCTCCGAGACTAGCGGGGGTCCCTTCTCCTACGAGCAGTACTTC.

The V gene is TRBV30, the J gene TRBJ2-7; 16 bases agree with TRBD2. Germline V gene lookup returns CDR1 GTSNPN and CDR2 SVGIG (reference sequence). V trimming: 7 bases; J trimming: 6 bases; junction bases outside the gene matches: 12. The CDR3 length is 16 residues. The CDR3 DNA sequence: TGTGCCTCAGTGCCGGGACTAGCGGGAGGGCCGGGCGAGCAGTACTTC. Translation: CASVPGLAGGPGEQYF.

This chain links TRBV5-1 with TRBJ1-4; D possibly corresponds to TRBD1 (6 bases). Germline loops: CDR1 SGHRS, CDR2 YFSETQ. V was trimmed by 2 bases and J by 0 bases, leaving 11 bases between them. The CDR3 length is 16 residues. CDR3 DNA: TGCGCCAGCAGCTTTTCGGGGGCCGCAACTAATGAAAAACTGTTTTTT. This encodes CASSFSGAATNEKLFF.

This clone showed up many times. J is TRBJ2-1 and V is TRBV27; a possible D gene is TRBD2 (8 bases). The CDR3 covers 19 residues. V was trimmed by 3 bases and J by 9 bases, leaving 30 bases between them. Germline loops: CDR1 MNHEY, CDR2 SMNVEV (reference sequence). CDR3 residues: CASSFSGTDYSGKRTEQFF. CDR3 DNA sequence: TGTGCCAGCAGTTTCTCGGGGACAGATTATAGCGGGAAGAGGACTGAGCAGTTCTTC.

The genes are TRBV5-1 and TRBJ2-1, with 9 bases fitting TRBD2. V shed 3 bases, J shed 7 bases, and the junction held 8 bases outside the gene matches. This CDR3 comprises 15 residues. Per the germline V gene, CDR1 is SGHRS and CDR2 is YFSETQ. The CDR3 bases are TGCGCCAGCAGCTCCATAGCGGGAGTGGGGAATGAGCAGTTCTTC. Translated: CASSSIAGVGNEQFF.

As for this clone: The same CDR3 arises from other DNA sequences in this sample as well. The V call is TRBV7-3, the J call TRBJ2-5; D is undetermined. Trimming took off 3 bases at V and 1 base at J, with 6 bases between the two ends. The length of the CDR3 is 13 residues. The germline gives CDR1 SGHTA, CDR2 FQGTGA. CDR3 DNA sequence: TGTGCCAGCAGCTTTGGCAGCCAAGAGACCCAGTACTTC. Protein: CASSFGSQETQYF.

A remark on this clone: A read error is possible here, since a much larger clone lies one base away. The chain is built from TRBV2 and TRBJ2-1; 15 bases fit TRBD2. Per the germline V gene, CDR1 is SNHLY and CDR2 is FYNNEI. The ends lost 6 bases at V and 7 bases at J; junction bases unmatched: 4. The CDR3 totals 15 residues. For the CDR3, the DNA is TGTGCCAGCAGGACCGGGACTAGCGGGAGGAATGAGCAGTTCTTC. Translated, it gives CASRTGTSGRNEQFF. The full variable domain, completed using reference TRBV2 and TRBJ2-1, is EPEVTQTPSHQVTQMGQEVILRCVPISNHLYFYWYRQILGQKVEFLVSFYNNEISEKSEIFDDQFSVERPDGSNFTLKIRSTKLEDSAMYFCASRTGTSGRNEQFFGPGTRLTVL.

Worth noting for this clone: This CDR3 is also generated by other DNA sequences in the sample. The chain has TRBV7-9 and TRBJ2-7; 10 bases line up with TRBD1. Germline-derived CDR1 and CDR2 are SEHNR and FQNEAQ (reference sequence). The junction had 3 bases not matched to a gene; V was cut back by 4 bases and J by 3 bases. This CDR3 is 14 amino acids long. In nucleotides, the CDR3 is TGTGCCAGCAGCTCCCGGACAGGGGGCTACGAGCAGTACTTC. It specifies CASSSRTGGYEQYF.

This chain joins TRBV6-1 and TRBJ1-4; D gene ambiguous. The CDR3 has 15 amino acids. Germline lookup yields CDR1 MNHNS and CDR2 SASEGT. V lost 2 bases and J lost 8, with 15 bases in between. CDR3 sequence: CASSELFTRSEKLFF. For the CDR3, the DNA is TGTGCCAGCAGTGAATTGTTTACACGGTCCGAAAAACTGTTTTTT.

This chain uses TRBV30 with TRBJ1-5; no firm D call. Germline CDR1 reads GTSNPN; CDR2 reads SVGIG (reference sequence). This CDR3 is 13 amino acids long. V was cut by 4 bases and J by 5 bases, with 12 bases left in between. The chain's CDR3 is CAWTMRVDQPQHF. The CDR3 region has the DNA TGTGCCTGGACGATGAGGGTAGATCAGCCCCAGCATTTT.

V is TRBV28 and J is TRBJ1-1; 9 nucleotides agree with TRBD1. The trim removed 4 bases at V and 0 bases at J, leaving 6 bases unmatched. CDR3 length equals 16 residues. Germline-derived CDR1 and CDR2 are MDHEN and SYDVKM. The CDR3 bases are TGTGCCAGCAGTTCCGGGACAGGGAAGGTGAACACTGAAGCTTTCTTT. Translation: CASSSGTGKVNTEAFF.

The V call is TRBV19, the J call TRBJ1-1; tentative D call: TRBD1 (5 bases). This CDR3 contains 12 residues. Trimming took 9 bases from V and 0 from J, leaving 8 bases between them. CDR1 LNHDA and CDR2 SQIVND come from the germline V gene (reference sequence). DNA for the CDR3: TGTGCCAGCAGACAGTTGAACACTGAAGCTTTCTTT. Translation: CASRQLNTEAFF.

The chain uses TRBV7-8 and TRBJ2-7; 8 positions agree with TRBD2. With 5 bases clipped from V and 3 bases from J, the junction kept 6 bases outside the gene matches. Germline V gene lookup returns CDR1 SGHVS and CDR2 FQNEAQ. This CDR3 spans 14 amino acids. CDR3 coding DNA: TGTGCCAGCAGCCGAGCGGGGGAATACTACGAGCAGTACTTC. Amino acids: CASSRAGEYYEQYF.